This is a list of T cell receptor beta chains from one sample in a study of blood T cell repertoires in COVID-19. Profiled with immunoSEQ multiplex PCR; TCRdb holds only in-frame clones, not every one. This sample has 150,000 to 180,000 clones, with roughly 82% found just once. Sequenced: peripheral blood. The source is a woman between 45 and 65 years old with acute or convalescent COVID-19. CDR3s include the opening cysteine and the closing phenylalanine or tryptophan. The D gene is left open where the match is weak. Rows give clone size only sometimes, using once, few, many, or a class for an expanded clone.

TRBV6-5	TRBJ2-5	-	-	TGTGCCACTTCAACCGGGAACAGAGAGACCCAGTACTTC	CATSTGNRETQYF
TRBV29-1	TRBJ2-3	few	TRBD2	TGCAGCGTGACCGGGACTAGCTCCTCGGTAGATACGCAGTATTTT	CSVTGTSSSVDTQYF
TRBV4-1	TRBJ2-3	once	-	TGCGCCAGCAGCCAAACGGGGGTGGGAACAGATACGCAGTATTTT	CASSQTGVGTDTQYF
TRBV5-1	TRBJ1-3	-	TRBD1	TGCGCCAGCAGCTCGACAGGGTACTCTGGAAACACCATATATTTT	CASSSTGYSGNTIYF
TRBV6-5	TRBJ1-1	-	-	TGTGCCAGCAGTTCATTTGAGACTGAAGCTTTCTTT	CASSSFETEAFF
TRBV11-2	TRBJ2-2	once	-	TGTGCCAGCAGCAGTGGTTTGGGGGGTGGCACCGGGGAGCTGTTTTTT	CASSSGLGGGTGELFF
TRBV18	TRBJ2-5	-	TRBD2	TGTGCCAGCTCACCAGGAGGACTAGCGGGAAGTTTAAGAGAGACCCAGTACTTC	CASSPGGLAGSLRETQYF
TRBV11-3	TRBJ2-3	-	-	TGTGCCAGCAGCTTAGGAACAGGGTTGCAGGGAGATACGCAGTATTTT	CASSLGTGLQGDTQYF
TRBV29-1	TRBJ1-1	-	TRBD1	TGCAGCGTTGGCCCGTTGACAGGGGGGAACACTGAAGCTTTCTTT	CSVGPLTGGNTEAFF
TRBV7-2	TRBJ2-3	-	TRBD2	TGTGCCAGCAGCGCGACTAGCGGGAGGGGAAATACGCAGTATTTT	CASSATSGRGNTQYF
TRBV5-5	TRBJ2-3	-	TRBD2	TGTGCCAGCAGCTTCCGCGGAGCGGGGGGCACAGATACGCAGTATTTT	CASSFRGAGGTDTQYF
TRBV4-1	TRBJ2-1	-	TRBD2	TGCGCCAGCAGCCTACCCCCCGGGAGGCATGAGCAGTTCTTC	CASSLPPGRHEQFF
TRBV7-3	TRBJ2-3	-	-	TGTGCCAGCAGCTTAGGGCTCGTTAGCACAGATACGCAGTATTTT	CASSLGLVSTDTQYF
TRBV11-2	TRBJ1-1	once	TRBD1	TGTGCCAGCAGCTCCGACAGGGACACTGAAGCTTTCTTT	CASSSDRDTEAFF
TRBV5-1	TRBJ1-1	-	TRBD1	TGCGCCAGCAGCGGGACAGGGAGGGGGTACACTGAAGCTTTCTTT	CASSGTGRGYTEAFF
TRBV19	TRBJ1-3	-	TRBD1	TGTGCCAGTAGTCGCTGGACAGGGGGCTCTGGAAACACCATATATTTT	CASSRWTGGSGNTIYF
TRBV3-1/TRBV3-2	TRBJ2-1	once	TRBD2	TGTGCCAGCAGCAGAAAGGCTAGCGGGGGCCTCGGGCCCTACAATGAGCAGTTCTTC	CASSRKASGGLGPYNEQFF
TRBV5-1	TRBJ2-7	once	TRBD2	TGCGCCAGCAGCGACCCTAGCGGGGCCCAATCCTACGAGCAGTACTTC	CASSDPSGAQSYEQYF
TRBV20-1	TRBJ2-3	-	-	TGCAGTGCAAGTGACAGTTTGACAGATACGCAGTATTTT	CSASDSLTDTQYF
TRBV3-1/TRBV3-2	TRBJ2-7	once	TRBD2	TGTGCCAGCAGCCAAGGGACTAGGAACTACGAGCAGTACTTC	CASSQGTRNYEQYF
TRBV28	TRBJ2-4	-	-	TGTGCCAGCAGTTTAACCCGACTAGCCAAAAACATTCAGTACTTC	CASSLTRLAKNIQYF
TRBV7-2	TRBJ1-4	-	TRBD1	TGTGCCAGCAGCTTCCGGGACAGGGCTCGGTTTACAGAAAAACTGTTTTTT	CASSFRDRARFTEKLFF
TRBV5-1	TRBJ2-1	-	-	TGCGCCAGCAGCCCGACTACTCAATCCTACAATGAGCAGTTCTTC	CASSPTTQSYNEQFF
TRBV5-1	TRBJ2-3	-	-	TGCGCCAGCAGCTTGGCCGGAGCGACAGATACGCAGTATTTT	CASSLAGATDTQYF
TRBV3-1/TRBV3-2	TRBJ2-2	-	-	TGTGCCAGCAGCCAGGTCGGGACTTACACCGGGGAGCTGTTTTTT	CASSQVGTYTGELFF
TRBV12-2	TRBJ1-2	-	-	TGTGCAAGTCGCTTCGGGGGCGGGGGCAGGGCGAACTATGGCTACACCTTC	CASRFGGGGRANYGYTF
TRBV19	TRBJ1-5	-	TRBD1	TGTGCCAGTAGTTTGGACAGGGCAGGGCTTCAGCCCCAGCATTTT	CASSLDRAGLQPQHF
TRBV6-5	TRBJ1-6	once	-	TGTGCCAGCAGACAGGCTCTTCTCTTTTATTCACCCCTCCACTTT	CASRQALLFYSPLHF
TRBV6-5	TRBJ1-5	-	-	TGTGCCAGCAGTTACACAGGGAAGAGCAATCAGCCCCAGCATTTT	CASSYTGKSNQPQHF
TRBV6-5	TRBJ1-1	-	-	TGTGCCAGCAGTTCCCCTGGCTGGGGACAATCTGAAGCTTTCTTT	CASSSPGWGQSEAFF
TRBV11-3	TRBJ2-5	-	TRBD1	TGTGCCAGCAGCCGAGGACAGGTGGCCGGGGAGACCCAGTACTTC	CASSRGQVAGETQYF
TRBV6-5	TRBJ1-4	-	-	TGTGCCAGCAGGCTCGACAGTGATGGGGTAAAACTGTTTTTT	CASRLDSDGVKLFF
TRBV29-1	TRBJ2-7	-	TRBD1	TGCAGCGTAGCTACAGGGGGGAGTCCCTACGAGCAGTACTTC	CSVATGGSPYEQYF
TRBV5-4	TRBJ2-3	-	TRBD2	TGTGCCAGCACCCTGGGGGGGGCTAGCGGGGCTAGCACAGATACGCAGTATTTT	CASTLGGASGASTDTQYF
TRBV7-8	TRBJ1-5	few	TRBD1	TGTGCCAGCAGCTTTGCGGGACAGGACTCGCCCCAGCATTTT	CASSFAGQDSPQHF
TRBV5-6	TRBJ2-6	once	-	TGTGCCAGCAGCTTGGGGACATTTTTCTCTGGGGCCAACGTCCTGACTTTC	CASSLGTFFSGANVLTF
TRBV3-1/TRBV3-2	TRBJ1-5	-	-	TGTGCCAGCAGCCAAGATTTTCTGCAGGCCCCGATCAATCAGCCCCAGCATTTT	CASSQDFLQAPINQPQHF
TRBV5-6	TRBJ2-7	few	-	TGTGCCAGCAGCTTGCCCGGGTCCAACTACGAGCAGTACTTC	CASSLPGSNYEQYF
TRBV5-1	TRBJ2-7	-	-	TGCGCCAGCAGCTTGACAGGTTCTTCCTACGAGCAGTACTTC	CASSLTGSSYEQYF
TRBV9	TRBJ1-2	-	TRBD1	TGTGCCAGCAGCGTAGAGGGACAGCTGCCCCTAAACTACTATGGCTACACCTTC	CASSVEGQLPLNYYGYTF
TRBV18	TRBJ1-2	few	-	TGTGCCAGCTCAGACTTAAACTATGGCTACACCTTC	CASSDLNYGYTF
TRBV6-5	TRBJ2-2	-	TRBD1	TGTGCCAGCGAGAGCGGGACAGGGCGGACCGGGGAGCTGTTTTTT	CASESGTGRTGELFF
TRBV7-8	TRBJ2-1	-	TRBD2	TGTGCCAGCAGCTTACGGACTAGCGGGAACCCTGAGCAGTTCTTC	CASSLRTSGNPEQFF
TRBV4-3	TRBJ2-7	few	TRBD2	TGCGCCAGCAGCCAAGATCTATCCGCTAGCGGGGGTTTTATTTACGAGCAGTACTTC	CASSQDLSASGGFIYEQYF
TRBV19	TRBJ2-7	-	TRBD2	TGTGCCAGTAGTACGACTAGCGGCAGACCCTACGAGCAGTACTTC	CASSTTSGRPYEQYF
TRBV29-1	TRBJ2-3	-	TRBD1	TGCAGCGTTGATACACGACAGGGGGTGGGTGGGACGCAGTATTTT	CSVDTRQGVGGTQYF
TRBV5-1	TRBJ1-1	-	-	TGCGCCAGCAGCTTGATGTCAGGGAACACTGAAGCTTTCTTT	CASSLMSGNTEAFF
TRBV6-6	TRBJ2-7	-	TRBD2	TGTGCCAGTTTGCCACTTGGCACTAGCGGGGTGTACGAGCAGTACTTC	CASLPLGTSGVYEQYF
TRBV15	TRBJ2-2	-	TRBD1	TGTGCCACCAGCAGGGCCCCCCAGGGGGCCGAGGGCCGGGGCGGGGAGCTGTTTTTT	CATSRAPQGAEGRGGELFF
TRBV7-2	TRBJ2-7	-	TRBD2	TGTGCCAGCAGCCTAGCTTTACCGGGCCCGGGACTAGCGGGGGCTTCCTACGAGCAGTACTTC	CASSLALPGPGLAGASYEQYF
TRBV4-2	TRBJ1-2	few	-	TGTGCCAGCAGCCAAGACAGGGGATTCTATGGCTACACCTTC	CASSQDRGFYGYTF
TRBV7-8	TRBJ2-3	-	TRBD2	TGTGCCAGCGGCATAGCGGGAGTTCTCACAGATACGCAGTATTTT	CASGIAGVLTDTQYF
TRBV11-2	TRBJ2-1	few	TRBD2	TGTGCCAGCAGCTTAGACGGCGGGGGTGGTTTAGTGAATGAGCAGTTCTTC	CASSLDGGGGLVNEQFF
TRBV7-6	TRBJ2-1	-	-	TGTGCCAGCAGTCGGCTCTTAGCGGTTACATACAATGAGCAGTTCTTC	CASSRLLAVTYNEQFF
TRBV4-3	TRBJ1-6	-	-	TGCGCCAGCAGCCCGAACCAGGGTTATAATTCACCCCTCCACTTT	CASSPNQGYNSPLHF
TRBV2	TRBJ2-5	-	-	TGTGCCAGCAGAGAGGGGGCGGGATGGACCCAGTACTTC	CASREGAGWTQYF